This TCR beta chain was identified in a study of blood T cell repertoires in COVID-19. On the study more broadly: Samples taken during acute and convalescent COVID-19 were collected in the United States, Italy and Spain. In each case, the material was cDNA or gDNA derived from T cells, B-cell-depleted T cells, or PBMCs.

Patients at the Seattle site were enrolled during active infection and followed longitudinally. Original analysis: Researchers report that nucleated cell counts were estimated from reference gene primer amplification. Sequencing used immunoSEQ multiplex PCR; TCRdb keeps in-frame clones, though not all of them. That table is the source of V, J and clone size, and D and trimming were worked out from the DNA. Of about 150,000 clones listed, more than 85% were seen once; the top ten hold less than 0.7%. Looked up from germline, CDR1 is SGHTA and CDR2 is FQGNSA. This CDR3 is built from 14 residues. V was shortened by 4 bases and J by 1 base, with 8 bases between the two germline ends.

This sequence joins TRBV7-2 and TRBJ1-3; TRBD1 might be the D (5 bases). The sequence was obtained from a man aged 60-69 years with COVID-19, enrolled during active disease. The sample was peripheral blood. The CDR3 coding sequence is TGTGCCAGCAGCTCGACAGTTTCTGGAAACACCATATATTTT. Amino acid sequence: CASSSTVSGNTIYF.